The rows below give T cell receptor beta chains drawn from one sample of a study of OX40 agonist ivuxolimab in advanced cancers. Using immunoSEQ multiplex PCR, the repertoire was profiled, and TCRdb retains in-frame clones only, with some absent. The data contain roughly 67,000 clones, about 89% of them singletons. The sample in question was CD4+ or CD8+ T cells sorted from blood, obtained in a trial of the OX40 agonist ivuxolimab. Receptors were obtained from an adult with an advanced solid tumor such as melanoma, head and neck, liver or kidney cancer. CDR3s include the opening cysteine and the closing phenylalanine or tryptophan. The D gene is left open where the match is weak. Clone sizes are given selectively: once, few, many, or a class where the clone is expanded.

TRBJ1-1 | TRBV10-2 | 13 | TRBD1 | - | TGCGCCAGCAGACCAGGGGGGAACACTGAAGCTTTCTTT | CASRPGGNTEAFF
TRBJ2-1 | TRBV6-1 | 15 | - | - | TGTGCCAGCAGTGATGGCATTTACTCCTACAATGAGCAGTTCTTC | CASSDGIYSYNEQFF
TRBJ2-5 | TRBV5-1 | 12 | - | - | TGCGCCAGCAGTCTACCTACTGAGACCCAGTACTTC | CASSLPTETQYF
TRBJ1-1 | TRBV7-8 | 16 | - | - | TGTGCCAGCAGCTTATCTTATGAGTTAATGAACACTGAAGCTTTCTTT | CASSLSYELMNTEAFF
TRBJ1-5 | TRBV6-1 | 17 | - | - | TGTGCCAGCAGTGAATACCCCGGGGGGGCAAGCAATCAGCCCCAGCATTTT | CASSEYPGGASNQPQHF
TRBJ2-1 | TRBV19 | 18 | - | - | TGTGCCAGTAGTATAGATGAAGGGCGGGGCAGGCGCCCAATCCAGCAGTTCTTC | CASSIDEGRGRRPIQQFF
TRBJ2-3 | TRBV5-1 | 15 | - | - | TGCGCCAGCAGCATTTACGGATCCCGAATGGATACGCAGTATTTT | CASSIYGSRMDTQYF
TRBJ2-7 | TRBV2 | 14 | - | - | TGTGCCAGCAGTGGTCAGGGGCTCTCCTACGAGCAGTACTTC | CASSGQGLSYEQYF
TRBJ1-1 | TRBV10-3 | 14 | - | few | TGTGCCATCACCCTCGGGCCTGAGGATGATTTCGCTTTCTTT | CAITLGPEDDFAFF
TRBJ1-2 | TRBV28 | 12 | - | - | TGTGCCAGCGGGCCGGCCGAGGCTGGCTACACCTTC | CASGPAEAGYTF
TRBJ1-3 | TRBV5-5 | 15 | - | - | TGTGCCAGCAGCTTAGCCCCACACTCTGGAAACACCATATATTTT | CASSLAPHSGNTIYF
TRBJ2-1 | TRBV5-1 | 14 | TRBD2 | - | TGCGCCAGCAGCTCGGGGGGGACTTCCAATGAGCAGTTCTTC | CASSSGGTSNEQFF